There are a few counts of the clone carrying this T cell receptor beta chain. Antigen: not known. The study sampled nominally healthy donors, though unrecorded immune exposures were likely. The data derive from a study of cytomegalovirus exposure and HLA in healthy donors. Overall study results and limits: Researchers reported in a later analysis that common viral pathogens appeared linked to several top clusters. Follow-up analysis later connected one missense variant in DCLRE1C with trimming of TCR beta V- and J-genes.

V lost 3 bases and J lost 8; bases outside the gene matches: 16. There are 17 residues in the CDR3. CDR1 is GTSNPN and CDR2 is SVGIG in the germline V gene (reference sequence). With 60 Vbeta and 13 Jbeta primers, the PCR was carried out. Some clones are missing from TCRdb's copy, which holds only in-frame ones; the method was immunoSEQ multiplex PCR. The repertoire holds about 110,000 clones, with roughly 80% as singletons. This sequence was found in a man in his thirties or forties in good health and CMV-seropositive. The V and J genes are TRBV30 and TRBJ2-1; 10 bases agree with TRBD2. Sequencing was performed on PBMCs. The CDR3 sequence is CAWSLTVTSGVHDEQFF. The CDR3 DNA reads as TGTGCCTGGAGCCTAACAGTCACTAGCGGGGTCCACGATGAGCAGTTCTTC.